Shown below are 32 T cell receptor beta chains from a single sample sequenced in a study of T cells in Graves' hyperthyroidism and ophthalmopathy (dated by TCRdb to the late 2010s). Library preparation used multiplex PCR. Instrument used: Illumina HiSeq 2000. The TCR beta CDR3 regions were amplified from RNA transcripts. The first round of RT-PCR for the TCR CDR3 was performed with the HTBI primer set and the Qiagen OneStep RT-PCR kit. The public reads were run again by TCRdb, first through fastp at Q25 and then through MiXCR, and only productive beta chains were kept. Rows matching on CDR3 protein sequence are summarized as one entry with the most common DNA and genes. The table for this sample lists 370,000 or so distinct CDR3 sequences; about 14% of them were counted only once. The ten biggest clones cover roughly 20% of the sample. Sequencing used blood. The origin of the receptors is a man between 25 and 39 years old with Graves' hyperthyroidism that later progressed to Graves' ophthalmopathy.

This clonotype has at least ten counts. The CDR3 loop reads CASSEGGDREAKRATEAFF. The CDR3 DNA reads as TGTGCCAGCAGTGAAGGAGGGGACAGGGAAGCTAAAAGAGCAACCGAAGCTTTCTTT. This chain links TRBV6-1 with TRBJ1-1; TRBD1 matches at 9 bases. The CDR3 covers 19 residues. V shed 1 base, J shed 8 bases, and the junction held 20 bases outside the gene matches. Germline CDR1 is MNHNS and CDR2 is SASEGT.

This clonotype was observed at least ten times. The DNA for the CDR3 is TGCAGCGTTGTGTTTACCACTGAAGCTTTCTTT. It is translated as CSVVFTTEAFF. V and J are TRBV29-1 and TRBJ1-1; no clear D. CDR1 and CDR2 from the germline V gene are SQVTM and ANQGSEA. The length of the CDR3 is 11 residues. V was clipped by 4 bases and J by 4 bases, with 7 bases between them.

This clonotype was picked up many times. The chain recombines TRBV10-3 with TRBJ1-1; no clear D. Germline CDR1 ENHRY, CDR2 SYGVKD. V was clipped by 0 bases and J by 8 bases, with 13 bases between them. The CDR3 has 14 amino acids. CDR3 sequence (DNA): TGTGCCATCAGTGAGTCGCCTGGAAATCAAGAAGCTTTCTTT. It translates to CAISESPGNQEAFF.

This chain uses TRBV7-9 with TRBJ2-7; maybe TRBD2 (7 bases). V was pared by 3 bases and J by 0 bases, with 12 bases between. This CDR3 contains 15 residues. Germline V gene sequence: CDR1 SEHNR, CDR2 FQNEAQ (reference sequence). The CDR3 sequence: CASSFGGGFSYEQYF. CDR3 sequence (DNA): TGTGCCAGCAGCTTTGGCGGGGGCTTCTCCTACGAGCAGTACTTC.

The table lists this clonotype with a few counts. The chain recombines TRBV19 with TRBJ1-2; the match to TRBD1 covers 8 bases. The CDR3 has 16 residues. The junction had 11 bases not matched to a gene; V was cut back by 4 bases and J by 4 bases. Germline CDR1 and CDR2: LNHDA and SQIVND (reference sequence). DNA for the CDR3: TGTGCCAGTAGTAGACCGCAGGGGGCAAGTCTCTATGGCTACACCTTC. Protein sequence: CASSRPQGASLYGYTF.

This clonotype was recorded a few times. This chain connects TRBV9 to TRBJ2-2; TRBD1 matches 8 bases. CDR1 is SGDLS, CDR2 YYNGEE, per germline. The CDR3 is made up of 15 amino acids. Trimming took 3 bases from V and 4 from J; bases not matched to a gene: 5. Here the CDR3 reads CASSGPDRATGELFF. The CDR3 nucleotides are TGTGCCAGCAGCGGGCCGGACAGGGCCACCGGGGAGCTGTTTTTT.

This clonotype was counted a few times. The CDR3 sequence is CASSQKVPGLAGSSYEQYF. In DNA form, the CDR3 reads TGCGCCAGCAGCCAGAAAGTCCCAGGGCTAGCGGGGAGCTCCTACGAGCAGTACTTC. The genes are TRBV4-1 and TRBJ2-7; 9 bases align to TRBD2. Germline CDR1 MGHRA, CDR2 YSYEKL. With 3 bases clipped from V and 0 bases from J, the junction kept 15 bases outside the gene matches. The CDR3 runs 19 residues.

For the CDR3, the DNA is TGTGCCAGCAGCTTACGGATGGTGCGGGGCTATGGCTACACCTTC. Residues: CASSLRMVRGYGYTF. J is TRBJ1-2 and V is TRBV7-8; no firm D call. The germline V gene encodes CDR1 SGHVS and CDR2 FQNEAQ. The CDR3 loop spans 15 amino acids. Trimming cost V 2 bases and J 4 bases, with 14 bases left between them.

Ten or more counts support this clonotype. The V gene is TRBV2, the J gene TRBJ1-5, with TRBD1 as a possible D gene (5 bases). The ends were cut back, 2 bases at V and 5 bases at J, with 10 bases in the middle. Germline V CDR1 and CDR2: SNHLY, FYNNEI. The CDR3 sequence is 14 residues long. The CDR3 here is CASSEQGSDQPQHF. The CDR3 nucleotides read TGTGCCAGCAGTGAACAGGGCAGCGATCAGCCCCAGCATTTT. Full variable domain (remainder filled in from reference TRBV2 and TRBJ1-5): EPEVTQTPSHQVTQMGQEVILRCVPISNHLYFYWYRQILGQKVEFLVSFYNNEISEKSEIFDDQFSVERPDGSNFTLKIRSTKLEDSAMYFCASSEQGSDQPQHFGDGTRLSIL.

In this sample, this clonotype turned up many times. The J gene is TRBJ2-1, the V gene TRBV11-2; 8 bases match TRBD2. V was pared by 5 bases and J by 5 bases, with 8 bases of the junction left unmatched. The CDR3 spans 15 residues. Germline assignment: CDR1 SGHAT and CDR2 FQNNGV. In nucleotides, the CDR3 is TGTGCCAGCAGCCCAGCGGCGGGGGGCCACAATGAGCAGTTCTTC. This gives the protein CASSPAAGGHNEQFF.

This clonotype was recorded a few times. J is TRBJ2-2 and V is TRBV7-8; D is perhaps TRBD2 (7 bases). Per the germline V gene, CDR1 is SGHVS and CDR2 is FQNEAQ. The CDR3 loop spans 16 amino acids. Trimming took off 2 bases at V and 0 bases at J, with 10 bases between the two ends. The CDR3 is CASSLYGGPNTGELFF. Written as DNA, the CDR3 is TGTGCCAGCAGCTTATACGGGGGGCCGAACACCGGGGAGCTGTTTTTT. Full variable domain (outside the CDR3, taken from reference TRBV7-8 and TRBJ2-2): GAGVSQSPRYKVAKRGQDVALRCDPISGHVSLFWYQQALGQGPEFLTYFQNEAQLDKSGLPSDRFFAERPEGSVSTLKIQRTQQEDSAVYLCASSLYGGPNTGELFFGEGSRLTVL.

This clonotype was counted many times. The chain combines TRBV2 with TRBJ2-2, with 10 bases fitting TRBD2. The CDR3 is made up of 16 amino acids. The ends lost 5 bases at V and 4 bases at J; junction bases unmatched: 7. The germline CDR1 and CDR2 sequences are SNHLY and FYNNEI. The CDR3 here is CASSLSAGGSTGELFF. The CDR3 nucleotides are TGTGCCAGCAGTCTATCAGCGGGGGGGAGCACCGGGGAGCTGTTTTTT.

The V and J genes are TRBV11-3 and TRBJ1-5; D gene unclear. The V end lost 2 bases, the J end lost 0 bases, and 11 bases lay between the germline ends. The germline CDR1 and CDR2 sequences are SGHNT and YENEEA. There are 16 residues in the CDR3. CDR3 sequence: CASSLCEDHSNQPQHF. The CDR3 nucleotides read TGTGCCAGCAGCTTATGTGAAGATCATAGCAATCAGCCCCAGCATTTT.

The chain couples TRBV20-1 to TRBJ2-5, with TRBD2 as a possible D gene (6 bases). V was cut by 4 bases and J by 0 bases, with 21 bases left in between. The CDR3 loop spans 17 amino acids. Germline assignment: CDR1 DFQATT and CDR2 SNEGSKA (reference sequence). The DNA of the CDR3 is TGCAGTGCTACTCCATACGGGGCTAGCGTGTACCAAGAGACCCAGTACTTC. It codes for CSATPYGASVYQETQYF.

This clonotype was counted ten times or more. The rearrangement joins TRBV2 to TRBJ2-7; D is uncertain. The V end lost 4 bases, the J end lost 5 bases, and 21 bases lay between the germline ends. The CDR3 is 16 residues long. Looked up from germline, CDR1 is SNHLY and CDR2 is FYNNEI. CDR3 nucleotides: TGTGCCAGCAGTGTGTTTCCGCAGGACGGTGCAAACGAGCAGTACTTC. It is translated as CASSVFPQDGANEQYF. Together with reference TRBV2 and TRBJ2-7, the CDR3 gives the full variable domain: EPEVTQTPSHQVTQMGQEVILRCVPISNHLYFYWYRQILGQKVEFLVSFYNNEISEKSEIFDDQFSVERPDGSNFTLKIRSTKLEDSAMYFCASSVFPQDGANEQYFGPGTRLTVT.

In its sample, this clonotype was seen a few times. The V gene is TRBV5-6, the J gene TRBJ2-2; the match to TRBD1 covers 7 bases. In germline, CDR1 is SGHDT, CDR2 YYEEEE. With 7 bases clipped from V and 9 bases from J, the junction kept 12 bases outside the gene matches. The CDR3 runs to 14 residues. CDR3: CASQKPTGPRELFF. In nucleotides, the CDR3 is TGTGCCAGCCAGAAACCGACAGGGCCCCGGGAGCTGTTTTTT.

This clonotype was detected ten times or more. Written as DNA, the CDR3 is TGTGCCAGCAGTGAACAGACCTATTCAGTACCCCTCCACTTT. This sequence encodes CASSEQTYSVPLHF. The V call is TRBV28, the J call TRBJ1-6, with D hard to call. Germline CDR1 MDHEN, CDR2 SYDVKM. Trimming shortened V by 5 bases and J by 12 bases, and 17 bases separated the two germline ends. The CDR3 consists of 14 residues.

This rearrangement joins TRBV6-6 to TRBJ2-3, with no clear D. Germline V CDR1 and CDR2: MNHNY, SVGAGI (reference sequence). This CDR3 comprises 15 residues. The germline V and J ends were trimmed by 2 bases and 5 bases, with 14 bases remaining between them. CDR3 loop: CASSYLGGKGDTQYF. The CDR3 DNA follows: TGTGCCAGCAGTTACCTGGGTGGGAAGGGAGATACGCAGTATTTT.

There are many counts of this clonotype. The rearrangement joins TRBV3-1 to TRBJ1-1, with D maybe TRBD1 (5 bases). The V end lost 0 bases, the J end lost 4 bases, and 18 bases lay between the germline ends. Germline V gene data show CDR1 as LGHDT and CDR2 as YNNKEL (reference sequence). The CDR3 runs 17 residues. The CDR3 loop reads CASSQDPGLEGSTEAFF. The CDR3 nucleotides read TGTGCCAGCAGCCAAGATCCAGGGTTGGAGGGGAGCACTGAAGCTTTCTTT.

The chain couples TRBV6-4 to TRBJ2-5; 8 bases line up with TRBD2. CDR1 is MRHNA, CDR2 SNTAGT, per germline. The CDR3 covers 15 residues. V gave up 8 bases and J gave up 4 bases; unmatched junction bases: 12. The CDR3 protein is CASSKRGTTGETQYF. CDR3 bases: TGTGCCAGCTCTAAGCGGGGGACGACCGGAGAGACCCAGTACTTC.

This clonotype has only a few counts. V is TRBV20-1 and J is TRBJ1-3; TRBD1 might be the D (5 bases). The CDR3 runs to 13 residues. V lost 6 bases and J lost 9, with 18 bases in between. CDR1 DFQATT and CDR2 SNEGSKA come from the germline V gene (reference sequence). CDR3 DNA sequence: TGCAGTGCGCGGGACCGATGGGGGGGCACCATATATTTT. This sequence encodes CSARDRWGGTIYF.

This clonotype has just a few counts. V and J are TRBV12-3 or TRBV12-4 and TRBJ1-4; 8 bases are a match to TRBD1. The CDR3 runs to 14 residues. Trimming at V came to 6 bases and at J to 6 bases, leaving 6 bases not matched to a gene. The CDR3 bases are TGTGCCAGCAGGCGACAGGGGAGGGATGAAAAACTGTTTTTT. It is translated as CASRRQGRDEKLFF.

This CDR3 reads CASSYSEGRMETQYF. CDR3 coding DNA: TGTGCCAGCAGTTACTCCGAGGGGCGGATGGAGACCCAGTACTTC. The chain couples TRBV6-5 to TRBJ2-5; the D call may be TRBD1 or TRBD2 (5 bases each). Germline loops: CDR1 MNHEY, CDR2 SVGAGI. The CDR3 runs 15 residues. V was cut by 0 bases and J by 5 bases, with 13 bases left in between.

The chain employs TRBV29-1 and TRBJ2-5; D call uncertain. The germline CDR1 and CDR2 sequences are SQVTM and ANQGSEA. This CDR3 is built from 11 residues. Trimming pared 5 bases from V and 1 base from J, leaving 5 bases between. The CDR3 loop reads CSVRRQETQYF. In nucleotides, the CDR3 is TGCAGCGTTCGTCGCCAAGAGACCCAGTACTTC.

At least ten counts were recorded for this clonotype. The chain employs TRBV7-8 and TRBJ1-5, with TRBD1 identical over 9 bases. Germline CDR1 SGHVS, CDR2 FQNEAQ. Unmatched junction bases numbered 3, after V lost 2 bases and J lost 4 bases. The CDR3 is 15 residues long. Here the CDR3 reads CASSLRDRVNQPQHF. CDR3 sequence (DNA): TGTGCCAGCAGCTTAAGGGACAGGGTTAATCAGCCCCAGCATTTT.

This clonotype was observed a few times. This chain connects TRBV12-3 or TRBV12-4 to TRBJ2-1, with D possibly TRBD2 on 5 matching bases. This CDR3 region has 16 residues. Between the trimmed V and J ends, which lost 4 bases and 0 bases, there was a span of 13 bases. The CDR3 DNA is TGTGCCAGCAGTTCCCGGACTGGCTCCTCCTACAATGAGCAGTTCTTC. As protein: CASSSRTGSSYNEQFF.

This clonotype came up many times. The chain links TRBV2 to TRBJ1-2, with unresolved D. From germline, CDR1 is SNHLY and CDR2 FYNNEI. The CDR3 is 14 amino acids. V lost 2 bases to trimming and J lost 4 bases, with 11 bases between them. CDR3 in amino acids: CASSEMDRVYGYTF. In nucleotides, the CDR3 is TGTGCCAGCAGTGAAATGGATCGTGTCTATGGCTACACCTTC.

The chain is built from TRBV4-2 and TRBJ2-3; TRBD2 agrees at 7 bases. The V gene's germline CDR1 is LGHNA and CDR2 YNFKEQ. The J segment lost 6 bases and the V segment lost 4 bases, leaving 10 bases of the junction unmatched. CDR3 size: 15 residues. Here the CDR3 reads CASSLGLVLSDTQYF. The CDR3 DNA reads TGTGCCAGCAGCCTTGGACTAGTCCTCTCGGATACGCAGTATTTT.

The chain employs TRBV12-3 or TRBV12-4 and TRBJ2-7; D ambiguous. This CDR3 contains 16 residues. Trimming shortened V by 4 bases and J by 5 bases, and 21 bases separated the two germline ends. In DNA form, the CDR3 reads TGTGCCAGCAGTTCCCCCCTCTTGGCTACCTCGAACGAGCAGTACTTC. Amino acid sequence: CASSSPLLATSNEQYF.

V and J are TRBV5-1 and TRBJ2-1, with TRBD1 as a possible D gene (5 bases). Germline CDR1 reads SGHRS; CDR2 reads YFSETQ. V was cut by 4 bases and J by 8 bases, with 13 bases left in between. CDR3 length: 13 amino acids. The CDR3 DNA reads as TGCGCCAGCAGCGGGGCCACCGTTGATGAGCAGTTCTTC. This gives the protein CASSGATVDEQFF.

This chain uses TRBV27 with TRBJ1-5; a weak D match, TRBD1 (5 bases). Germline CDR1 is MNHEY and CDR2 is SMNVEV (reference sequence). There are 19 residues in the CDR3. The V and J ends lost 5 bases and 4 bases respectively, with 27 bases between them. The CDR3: CASSPSGGGGGGMNQPQHF. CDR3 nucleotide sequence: TGTGCCAGCAGTCCATCGGGGGGGGGGGGGGGGGGGATGAATCAGCCCCAGCATTTT.

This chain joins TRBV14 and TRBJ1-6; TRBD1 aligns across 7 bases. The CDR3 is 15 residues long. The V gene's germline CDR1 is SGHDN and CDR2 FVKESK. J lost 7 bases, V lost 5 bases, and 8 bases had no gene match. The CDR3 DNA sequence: TGTGCCAGCAGCAAGACAGGGAATGGAAATTCACCCCTCCACTTT. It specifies CASSKTGNGNSPLHF.